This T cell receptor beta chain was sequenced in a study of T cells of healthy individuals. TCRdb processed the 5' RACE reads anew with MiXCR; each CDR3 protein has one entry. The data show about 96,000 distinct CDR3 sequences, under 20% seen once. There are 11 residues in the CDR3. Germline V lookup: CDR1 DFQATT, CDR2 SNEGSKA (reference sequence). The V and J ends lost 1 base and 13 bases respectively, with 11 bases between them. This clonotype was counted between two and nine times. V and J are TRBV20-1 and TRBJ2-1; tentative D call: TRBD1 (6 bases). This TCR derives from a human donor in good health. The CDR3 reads CSARVQGNQFF. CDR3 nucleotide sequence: TGCAGTGCTAGAGTTCAGGGGAACCAGTTCTTC.